The present T cell receptor beta chain was sequenced within a study of blood T cell repertoires in COVID-19. About the study: PBMCs, B-cell-depleted T cells, or T cells provided the cDNA or gDNA that made up the material.

Sequencing was performed with immunoSEQ multiplex PCR; in TCRdb, only in-frame clones are kept and a portion is missing. In the table there are 200,000 to 250,000 clones, approximately 90% of which are singletons. The V end lost 1 base, the J end lost 6 bases, and 15 bases lay between the germline ends. This CDR3 contains 15 residues. CDR1 and CDR2 from the germline V gene are KGHSH and LQKENI. Cohorts were based on clinical histories the participants reported. Participants in the exposed group had met a COVID-19 case in the 2 weeks before joining the study. Sequences were obtained from PBMCs or T cells enriched from blood (not recorded which). The chain couples TRBV18 to TRBJ1-2; tentatively, D is TRBD1 (6 bases). This TCR derives from a man aged 50-60 years who had been exposed to COVID-19. Here the CDR3 reads CASSPLAGASDGYTF. In DNA form, the CDR3 reads TGTGCCAGCTCACCACTGGCAGGGGCCTCGGATGGCTACACCTTC. Complete variable domain (other parts from reference TRBV18 and TRBJ1-2): NAGVMQNPRHLVRRRGQEARLRCSPMKGHSHVYWYRQLPEEGLKFMVYLQKENIIDESGMPKERFSAEFPKEGPSILRIQQVVRGDSAAYFCASSPLAGASDGYTFGSGTRLTVV.